The next 5 T cell receptor beta chains were all read from a single sample in a study of cytomegalovirus exposure and HLA in healthy donors. The study ran its PCR with 60 Vbeta and 13 Jbeta primers. Clones were read by immunoSEQ multiplex PCR, and TCRdb kept only the in-frame ones, dropping some. Of 150,000 or so clones listed, around 80% were seen once; the top ten hold roughly 8%. The sequenced material came from PBMCs. These receptors were collected from a male donor in good health and CMV-seropositive.

This clone was counted a few times. The chain couples TRBV5-4 to TRBJ2-5, with 7 bases matching TRBD1. The CDR3 has 13 amino acids. With 0 bases clipped from V and 5 bases from J, the junction kept 1 base outside the gene matches. Per germline, CDR1 SGHNT and CDR2 YYREEE (reference sequence). The chain's CDR3 is CASSLARGETQYF. The CDR3 bases are TGTGCCAGCAGCTTGGCCAGGGGGGAGACCCAGTACTTC.

V is TRBV29-1 and J is TRBJ1-1; 8 bases align to TRBD1. Germline CDR1 SQVTM, CDR2 ANQGSEA. This CDR3 comprises 13 residues. J gave up 7 bases and V 4 bases, and 8 bases lay outside the gene matches. The CDR3 loop reads CSVAWRTGHEAFF. DNA of the CDR3: TGCAGCGTTGCGTGGAGGACAGGGCATGAAGCTTTCTTT.

The gene calls are TRBV2 and TRBJ2-7, with 10 bases that match TRBD2. V lost 6 bases, J lost 0 bases, and 2 bases stayed unmatched. Germline V gene sequence: CDR1 SNHLY, CDR2 FYNNEI. There are 14 residues in the CDR3. CDR3 bases: TGTGCCAGCAGGAGGACTAGCGGCTCCTACGAGCAGTACTTC. Residues: CASRRTSGSYEQYF.

This clone was observed a handful of times. The genes are TRBV15 and TRBJ1-4; 11 bases align to TRBD1. Germline CDR1 and CDR2: LNHNV and YYDKDF (reference sequence). After removal of 5 bases from V and 8 bases from J, the junction contained 4 bases not matched to a gene. This CDR3 spans 14 amino acids. CDR3 bases: TGTGCCACCAGCTGGGGACAGGGGGGGGAAAAACTGTTTTTT. Residues: CATSWGQGGEKLFF.

This chain uses TRBV19 with TRBJ1-1; D is ambiguous. CDR1 and CDR2 from the germline V gene are LNHDA and SQIVND (reference sequence). The germline V and J ends were trimmed by 3 bases and 2 bases, with 13 bases remaining between them. This CDR3 contains 15 residues. The CDR3 protein is CASSIPGGRNTEAFF. In nucleotides, the CDR3 is TGTGCCAGTAGTATCCCCGGCGGCAGAAACACTGAAGCTTTCTTT. Using reference TRBV19 and TRBJ1-1 for the parts outside the CDR3, the full variable domain is DGGITQSPKYLFRKEGQNVTLSCEQNLNHDAMYWYRQDPGQGLRLIYYSQIVNDFQKGDIAEGYSVSREKKESFPLTVTSAQKNPTAFYLCASSIPGGRNTEAFFGQGTRLTVV.